This T cell receptor (beta chain) was retrieved from a study of T cells expressing NK-cell markers. CDR3 length: 14 residues. In germline, CDR1 is MNHEY, CDR2 SMNVEV (reference sequence). TCRdb re-called the 5' RACE reads, yielding one record per CDR3 amino acid sequence without DNA. The sample table sets out roughly 420,000 distinct CDR3 sequences. This TCR was recovered from a woman aged 18 to 75 in good health. The chain combines TRBV27 with TRBJ2-7; no DNA is available, so the TRBD1 call from TCRdb remains unchecked. Source material: blood T cells: a sorted CD56 or NKG2C T cell subset, CD4+ or CD8+ T cells, or bulk PBMC T cells (not recorded which). CDR3 sequence: CASSFGQGTYEQYF.